These 25 T cell receptor beta chains share one sample of origin, sequenced in a study of blood T cell repertoires in COVID-19. The data were produced by immunoSEQ multiplex PCR, yet TCRdb's version contains in-frame clones alone and is incomplete. Here the sample spans 150,000 to 200,000 clones, around 83% being singletons. Sequenced input: peripheral blood. The receptors here all came from a man aged 35 to 55 with acute or convalescent COVID-19.

This rearrangement joins TRBV3-1 (or the pseudogene TRBV3-2) to TRBJ1-3; TRBD1 aligns across 9 bases. The CDR3 length is 13 residues. CDR1 and CDR2 (germline): LGHDT, YNNKEL (reference sequence). Trimming at V came to 6 bases and at J to 3 bases, leaving 0 bases not matched to a gene. As DNA, the CDR3 is TGTGCCAGCAGGGACAGGGGTGGAAACACCATATATTTT. Translating it yields CASRDRGGNTIYF.

The V gene is TRBV4-2, the J gene TRBJ2-1; TRBD2 agrees at 8 bases. The CDR3 is 14 residues long. V lost 1 base, J lost 16 bases, and 12 bases stayed unmatched. CDR1 LGHNA and CDR2 YNFKEQ come from the germline V gene. The CDR3 DNA is TGTGCCAGCAGCCAAGCAGCAGCGGGGGCCCTTAGTTTCTTC. It encodes CASSQAAAGALSFF.

This chain connects TRBV7-9 to TRBJ1-2; the match to TRBD1 covers 7 bases. The trim removed 5 bases at V and 4 bases at J, leaving 7 bases unmatched. The CDR3 spans 14 residues. Germline lookup yields CDR1 SEHNR and CDR2 FQNEAQ (reference sequence). CDR3 coding DNA: TGTGCCAGCAGCACCCGACAGGGACTCTATGGCTACACCTTC. Its translation is CASSTRQGLYGYTF. Together with reference TRBV7-9 and TRBJ1-2, the CDR3 gives the full variable domain: DTGVSQNPRHKITKRGQNVTFRCDPISEHNRLYWYRQTLGQGPEFLTYFQNEAQLEKSRLLSDRFSAERPKGSFSTLEIQRTEQGDSAMYLCASSTRQGLYGYTFGSGTRLTVV.

The chain recombines TRBV10-3 with TRBJ1-2; D is ambiguous. Trimming cost V 0 bases and J 4 bases, with 15 bases left between them. Germline values: CDR1 ENHRY, CDR2 SYGVKD. The CDR3 totals 16 residues. CDR3 protein: CAISESGAYPSYGYTF. The CDR3, as DNA: TGTGCCATCAGTGAGTCTGGAGCATATCCCAGCTATGGCTACACCTTC.

The chain is built from TRBV7-8 and TRBJ1-1; TRBD1 agrees at 7 bases. V lost 3 bases and J lost 5; bases outside the gene matches: 9. Germline CDR1 and CDR2: SGHVS and FQNEAQ. The CDR3 has 15 amino acids. Written as DNA, the CDR3 is TGTGCCAGCAGCTTTCAGGGGGTTCCTGGGACTGAAGCTTTCTTT. Translating gives CASSFQGVPGTEAFF.

The gene calls are TRBV9 and TRBJ2-7; D might be TRBD2 (5 bases). The CDR3 contains 14 residues. Looked up from germline, CDR1 is SGDLS and CDR2 is YYNGEE. V lost 4 bases and J 6 bases, leaving 17 bases between the germline ends. The CDR3 DNA follows: TGTGCCAGCAGCCCAAAAGGCGGTAGCGTCGAGCAGTACTTC. It yields the protein CASSPKGGSVEQYF.

This clone was found a few times. V gene TRBV6-2 or TRBV6-3 combines with J gene TRBJ2-5; 9 bases are a match to TRBD2. Germline lookup yields CDR1 MNHEY and CDR2 SVGEGT. V shed 0 bases and J 7 bases; nucleotides not matched to a gene: 6. The CDR3 contains 15 residues. The CDR3 is CASSYSAGGGRTQYF. For the CDR3, the DNA is TGTGCCAGCAGTTACTCGGCGGGGGGGGGACGGACCCAGTACTTC.

V and J are TRBV2 and TRBJ1-2; 8 nucleotides agree with TRBD1. Germline CDR1 SNHLY, CDR2 FYNNEI. The CDR3 extends over 12 amino acids. The V gene end was trimmed by 6 bases and the J gene end by 8 bases; junction bases not matched to a gene: 5. The chain's CDR3 is CASSGTGRGYTF. The DNA for the CDR3 is TGTGCCAGCAGCGGGACAGGTCGGGGCTACACCTTC.

The chain carries TRBV3-1 (or the pseudogene TRBV3-2) and TRBJ1-2, with 7 bases lining up with TRBD1. Germline trimming cut 1 base from V and 8 bases from J; bases unmatched to any gene: 7. The CDR3 loop spans 14 amino acids. Per germline, CDR1 LGHDT and CDR2 YNNKEL (reference sequence). The CDR3 loop is CASSQGRTGVGYTF. As DNA, the CDR3 is TGTGCCAGCAGCCAAGGACGCACAGGGGTCGGCTACACCTTC.

V usage is TRBV7-3 and J usage is TRBJ2-1, with 9 bases that match TRBD2. This CDR3 spans 13 amino acids. V shed 0 bases and J 10 bases; nucleotides not matched to a gene: 1. Germline CDR1 SGHTA, CDR2 FQGTGA. The CDR3 region has the DNA TGTGCCAGCAGCTTAACTCTAGCGGGGGAGCAGTTCTTC. Amino acid sequence: CASSLTLAGEQFF.

The chain joins TRBV5-1 to TRBJ2-3; D might be TRBD1 (6 bases). Germline CDR1 and CDR2: SGHRS and YFSETQ. The CDR3 covers 15 residues. V was pared by 2 bases and J by 2 bases, with 12 bases between. The CDR3 sequence: CASSLQGSPTDTQYF. The CDR3 DNA sequence: TGCGCCAGCAGCTTACAGGGCTCCCCCACAGATACGCAGTATTTT.

With respect to this clone: An end of the junction differs from the germline gene, which may be a read error. The chain has TRBV19 and TRBJ1-2, with 9 bases fitting TRBD1. Per germline, CDR1 LNHDA and CDR2 SQIVND (reference sequence). There are 14 residues in the CDR3. The CDR3 sequence: CASTRDRANYGHTF. CDR3 sequence (DNA): TGTGCCAGTACGAGGGACAGGGCTAACTATGGCCACACCTTC.

In this sample, this clone turned up once. The rearrangement uses TRBV3-1 (or the pseudogene TRBV3-2) and TRBJ2-5; 9 positions agree with TRBD2. Germline V CDR1 and CDR2: LGHDT, YNNKEL (reference sequence). Unmatched junction bases numbered 15, after V lost 4 bases and J lost 9 bases. The CDR3 contains 16 residues. The CDR3 bases are TGTGCCAGCAGCCCTTTTTTTAGCGGGGGATTGGTCTCCCAGTACTTC. Its protein is CASSPFFSGGLVSQYF.

In this sample, this clone turned up a few times. This rearrangement joins TRBV9 to TRBJ1-2, with 7 bases aligning to TRBD1. Trimming removed 3 bases from V and 6 bases from J; junction bases left unmatched: 8. The germline gives CDR1 SGDLS, CDR2 YYNGEE. The CDR3 runs to 14 residues. The CDR3 here is CASSGLQGSHGYTF. The CDR3 DNA is TGTGCCAGCAGCGGACTACAGGGGAGCCATGGCTACACCTTC.

The V gene is TRBV9, the J gene TRBJ1-4; TRBD1 might be the D (6 bases). The length of the CDR3 is 13 residues. The V and J ends lost 4 bases and 11 bases respectively, with 15 bases between them. Germline V gene lookup returns CDR1 SGDLS and CDR2 YYNGEE. The CDR3 coding sequence is TGTGCCAGCAGCCAGGGGCCTACAACGAAACTGTTTTTT. Its protein product is CASSQGPTTKLFF.

The chain employs TRBV9 and TRBJ2-3, with D uncertain. This CDR3 region has 15 residues. V lost 0 bases and J 0 bases, leaving 8 bases between the germline ends. CDR1 and CDR2 from the germline V gene are SGDLS and YYNGEE. CDR3 amino acids: CASSVVPVSTDTQYF. CDR3 coding DNA: TGTGCCAGCAGCGTAGTCCCAGTAAGCACAGATACGCAGTATTTT.

This chain joins TRBV14 and TRBJ2-1, with D unclear. V lost 2 bases, J lost 12 bases, and 17 bases lay in between. CDR1 SGHDN and CDR2 FVKESK come from the germline V gene. The CDR3 is 14 amino acids. The CDR3 DNA sequence: TGTGCCAGCAGCCAACTCATTCAGGCGAGTCCGCAGTTCTTC. Translating it yields CASSQLIQASPQFF.

In its sample, this clone was seen once. The V and J genes are TRBV11-2 and TRBJ2-2, with 9 nucleotides matching TRBD1. The J segment lost 4 bases and the V segment lost 4 bases, leaving 7 bases of the junction unmatched. The CDR3 runs 16 residues. CDR1 and CDR2 from the germline V gene are SGHAT and FQNNGV. CDR3 region: CASSSKQGASTGELFF. As DNA, the CDR3 is TGTGCCAGCAGCTCCAAACAGGGGGCGAGCACCGGGGAGCTGTTTTTT. Drawing the rest from reference TRBV11-2 and TRBJ2-2, the complete variable domain is EAGVAQSPRYKIIEKRQSVAFWCNPISGHATLYWYQQILGQGPKLLIQFQNNGVVDDSQLPKDRFSAERLKGVDSTLKIQPAKLEDSAVYLCASSSKQGASTGELFFGEGSRLTVL.

The chain carries TRBV19 and TRBJ1-2; D is undetermined. V lost 7 bases and J 7 bases, leaving 16 bases between the germline ends. The V gene's germline CDR1 is LNHDA and CDR2 SQIVND (reference sequence). This CDR3 is built from 13 residues. The CDR3 region is CASIRKAGTGYTF. The CDR3 nucleotides are TGTGCCAGTATCCGAAAGGCGGGCACTGGCTACACCTTC.

This clone was recorded at least ten times. The V call is TRBV18, the J call TRBJ1-6; the D is unclear. CDR1 is KGHSH and CDR2 is LQKENI in the germline V gene. V was pared by 1 base and J by 14 bases, with 15 bases between. The CDR3 length is 14 residues. CDR3 sequence: CASSPLPDGEALHF. The CDR3 DNA sequence: TGTGCCAGCTCACCACTCCCCGATGGGGAGGCCCTCCACTTT.

The chain has TRBV7-2 and TRBJ2-5; TRBD2 aligns across 15 bases. The ends lost 3 bases at V and 2 bases at J; junction bases unmatched: 4. Germline V gene sequence: CDR1 SGHTA, CDR2 FQGNSA. The CDR3 consists of 17 residues. DNA of the CDR3: TGTGCCAGCAGCTTTCGGACTAGCGGGGGGGTGCAAGAGACCCAGTACTTC. The encoded protein is CASSFRTSGGVQETQYF.

The V and J genes are TRBV27 and TRBJ2-3; TRBD1 matches at 11 bases. J lost 6 bases, V lost 6 bases, and 14 bases had no gene match. This CDR3 has 17 amino acids. Germline CDR1 MNHEY, CDR2 SMNVEV (reference sequence). In nucleotides, the CDR3 is TGTGCCAGCAGCCTCCTCTCCCGGACAGGGGGCAGGGATACGCAGTATTTT. This gives the protein CASSLLSRTGGRDTQYF.

V usage is TRBV28 and J usage is TRBJ2-3, with TRBD1 as a possible D gene (6 bases). The germline V and J ends were trimmed by 6 bases and 2 bases, with 12 bases remaining between them. Germline CDR1 reads MDHEN; CDR2 reads SYDVKM. The CDR3 extends over 14 amino acids. The CDR3 reads CASRSTGITDTQYF. The CDR3 nucleotides read TGTGCCAGCAGGTCAACAGGGATCACAGATACGCAGTATTTT.

The chain carries TRBV14 and TRBJ2-5; 8 bases agree with TRBD2. Germline V gene data show CDR1 as SGHDN and CDR2 as FVKESK. After removal of 0 bases from V and 1 base from J, the junction contained 7 bases not matched to a gene. The CDR3 runs 17 residues. In DNA form, the CDR3 reads TGTGCCAGCAGCCAAGATTTAAGCGGGGGATTCCAAGAGACCCAGTACTTC. It specifies CASSQDLSGGFQETQYF.

The chain couples TRBV6-5 to TRBJ1-1; tentatively, D is TRBD1 (6 bases). The germline V gene has CDR1 MNHEY and CDR2 SVGAGI. The CDR3 consists of 16 residues. V was trimmed by 2 bases and J by 1 base, leaving 14 bases between them. CDR3 sequence: CASSYPPAGANTEAFF. CDR3 DNA sequence: TGTGCCAGCAGTTACCCGCCGGCAGGGGCGAACACTGAAGCTTTCTTT.